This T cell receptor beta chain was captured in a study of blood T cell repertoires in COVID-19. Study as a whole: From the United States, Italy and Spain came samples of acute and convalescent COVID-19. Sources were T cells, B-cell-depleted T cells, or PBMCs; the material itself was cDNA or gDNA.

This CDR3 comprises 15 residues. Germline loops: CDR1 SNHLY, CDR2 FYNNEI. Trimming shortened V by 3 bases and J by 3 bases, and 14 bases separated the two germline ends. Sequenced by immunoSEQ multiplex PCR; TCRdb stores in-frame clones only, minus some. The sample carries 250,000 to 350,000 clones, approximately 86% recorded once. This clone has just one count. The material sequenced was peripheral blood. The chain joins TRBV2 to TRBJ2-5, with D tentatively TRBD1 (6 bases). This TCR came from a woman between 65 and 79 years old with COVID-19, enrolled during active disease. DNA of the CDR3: TGTGCCAGCAGTGACAGGGGTGGCCCGAAAGAGACCCAGTACTTC. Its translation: CASSDRGGPKETQYF.